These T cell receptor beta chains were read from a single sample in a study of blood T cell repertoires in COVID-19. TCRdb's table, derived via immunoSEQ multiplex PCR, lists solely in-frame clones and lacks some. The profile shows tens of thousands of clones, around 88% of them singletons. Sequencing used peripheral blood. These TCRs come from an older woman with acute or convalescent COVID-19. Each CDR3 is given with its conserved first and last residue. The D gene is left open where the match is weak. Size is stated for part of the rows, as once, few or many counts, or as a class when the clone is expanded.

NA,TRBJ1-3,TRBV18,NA,TGTGCCAGCTCATTTGGGCAGGGCGCTGGAAACACCATATATTTT,CASSFGQGAGNTIYF
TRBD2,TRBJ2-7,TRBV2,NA,TGTGCCAGCAGTGAATCCTCAGGACTAGCGGGACTTGGACGGGAGCAGTACTTC,CASSESSGLAGLGREQYF
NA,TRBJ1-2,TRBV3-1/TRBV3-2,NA,TGTGCCAGCAGCCAACAGAGGACAAGAGGCTATGGCTACACCTTC,CASSQQRTRGYGYTF
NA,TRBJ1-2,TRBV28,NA,TGTGCCAGCAGTGCAACACCAGGTTTTAGCTATGGCTACACCTTC,CASSATPGFSYGYTF
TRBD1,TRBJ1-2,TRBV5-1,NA,TGCGCCAGCAGCCTAGAATCGACAGGGGGCCGCACCTTC,CASSLESTGGRTF
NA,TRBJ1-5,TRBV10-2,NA,TGCGCCAGCAGTGAGCCCCGTCGGGGGAACAATCAGCCCCAGCATTTT,CASSEPRRGNNQPQHF
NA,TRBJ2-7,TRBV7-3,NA,TGTGCCAGCAGCTTAACCGGGGGAACCTCCGAGCAGTACTTC,CASSLTGGTSEQYF
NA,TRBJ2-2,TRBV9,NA,TGTGCCAGCAGCGATCGGTGGAACACCGGGGAGCTGTTTTTT,CASSDRWNTGELFF
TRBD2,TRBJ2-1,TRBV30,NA,TGTGCCTGGAGTGGCCGGCGGGGGGTCAACAATGAGCAGTTCTTC,CAWSGRRGVNNEQFF
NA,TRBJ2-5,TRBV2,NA,TGTGCCATTACGGTCCAAGAGACCCAGTACTTC,CAITVQETQYF
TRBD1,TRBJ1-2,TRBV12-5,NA,TGTGCTAGTGGTCACGGGGACAGAATTAACTATGGCTACACCTTC,CASGHGDRINYGYTF
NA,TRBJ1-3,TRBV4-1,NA,TGCGCCAGCAGCCCCCTCGCACAGGGCTCTGGAAACACCATATATTTT,CASSPLAQGSGNTIYF
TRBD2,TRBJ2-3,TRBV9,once,TGTGCCAGCAGCCCAACTAGCGGGAGGGCCCTCACAGATACGCAGTATTTT,CASSPTSGRALTDTQYF
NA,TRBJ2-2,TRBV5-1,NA,TGCGCCAGCAGCTTGGTAGTGGGAGCCGGGGAGCTGTTTTTT,CASSLVVGAGELFF
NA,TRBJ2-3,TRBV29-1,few,TGCAGCGCTAGCTCGGCGGGAGATACGCAGTATTTT,CSASSAGDTQYF
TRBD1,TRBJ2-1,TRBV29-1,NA,TGCAGCGTTGACCGACAGGGGGTAGACGGGAGCCAGTTCTTC,CSVDRQGVDGSQFF
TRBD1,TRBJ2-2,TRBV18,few,TGTGCCAGCTCACAGCAGGGGGCTTACACCGGGGAGCTGTTTTTT,CASSQQGAYTGELFF
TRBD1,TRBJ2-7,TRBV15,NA,TGTGCCACCAGCAGAGATTGGGGAAGGGGGCTCGAGCAGTACTTC,CATSRDWGRGLEQYF
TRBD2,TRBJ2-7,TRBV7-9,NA,TGTGCCAGCAGCTTAGCAGCGGGACTAGCGGGGACCTACGAGCAGTACTTC,CASSLAAGLAGTYEQYF
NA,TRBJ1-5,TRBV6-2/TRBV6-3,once,TGTGCCAGCAGTTCCACAGGGACGAGCAATCAGCCCCAGCATTTT,CASSSTGTSNQPQHF
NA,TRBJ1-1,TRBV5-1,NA,TGCGCCAGCAGCCCCACGTCGGCAGGAGGGCTTGGTCCCACTGAAGCTTTCTTT,CASSPTSAGGLGPTEAFF
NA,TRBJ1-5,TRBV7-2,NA,TGTGCCAGCAGCTTAGTTTACGGGGACAATCAGCCCCAGCATTTT,CASSLVYGDNQPQHF
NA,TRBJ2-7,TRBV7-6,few,TGTGCCAGCAGCTTACAGCGCGGGGGCGAGGCGGAGTTCGAGCAGTACTTC,CASSLQRGGEAEFEQYF
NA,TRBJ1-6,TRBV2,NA,TGTGCCAGCAGCGATACCACGACATTACCCCTCCACTTT,CASSDTTTLPLHF
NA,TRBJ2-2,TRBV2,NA,TGTGCCAGCAAGAATGGGGGGACCGCCGGGGAGCTGTTTTTT,CASKNGGTAGELFF
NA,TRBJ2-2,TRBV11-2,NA,TGTGCCAGCACCGACAGGCCCCAGACCGGGGAGCTGTTTTTT,CASTDRPQTGELFF
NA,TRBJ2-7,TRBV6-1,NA,TGTGCCAGCAGTGAACTCGGAGGCCCATCCTACGAGCAGTACTTC,CASSELGGPSYEQYF
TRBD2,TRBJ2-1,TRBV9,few,TGTGCCAGCAGCGTAACCCGAGGGACTAGCGGGATTAACCGATACAATGAGCAGTTCTTC,CASSVTRGTSGINRYNEQFF
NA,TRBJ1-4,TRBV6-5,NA,TGTGCCAGCAGCCAAATGGGCTGGGGCGAAAAACTGTTTTTT,CASSQMGWGEKLFF
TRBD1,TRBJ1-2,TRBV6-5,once,TGTGCCAGCATCGGACAGGGGGTGGATGGCTACACCTTC,CASIGQGVDGYTF
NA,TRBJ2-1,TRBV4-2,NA,TGTGCCAGCAGCCAACAGTACCTTTACAATGAGCAGTTCTTC,CASSQQYLYNEQFF
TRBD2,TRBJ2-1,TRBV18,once,TGTGCCAGCTCACCACCTCTAGCGGGGGACCCGAATGAGCAGTTCTTC,CASSPPLAGDPNEQFF
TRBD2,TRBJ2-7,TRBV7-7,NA,TGTGCCAGCAGCCGCACTAGCGGGAGGAACAACGAGCAGTACTTC,CASSRTSGRNNEQYF
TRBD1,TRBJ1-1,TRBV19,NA,TGTGCCAGTAGGACAGGGGGCAACACTGAAGCTTTCTTT,CASRTGGNTEAFF
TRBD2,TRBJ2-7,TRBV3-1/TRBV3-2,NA,TGTGCCAGCAGCCAAGTCCCAGCGGGGAGTTACGAGCAGTACTTC,CASSQVPAGSYEQYF
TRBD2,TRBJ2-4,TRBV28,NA,TGTGCCAGCTCTAGCGGGAGCGGAAACATTCAGTACTTC,CASSSGSGNIQYF
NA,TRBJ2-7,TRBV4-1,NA,TGCGCCAGCAGCCAAGGCGTTTACGACTACGAGCAGTACTTC,CASSQGVYDYEQYF
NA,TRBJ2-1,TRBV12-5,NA,TGTGCTAGTGGTTTTAGTCATAGCTCCTACAATGAGCAGTTCTTC,CASGFSHSSYNEQFF
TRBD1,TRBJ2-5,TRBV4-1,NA,TGCGCCAGCAGCCAAGATTCGACAGGGCTAGGAGAGACCCAGTACTTC,CASSQDSTGLGETQYF
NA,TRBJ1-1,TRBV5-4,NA,TGTGCCAGCAGCACGCCCGACAGGCGCACTGAAGCTTTCTTT,CASSTPDRRTEAFF
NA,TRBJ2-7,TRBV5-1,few,TGCGCCAGCAGCTGGGCGACAGGCTCAACCTACGAGCAGTACTTC,CASSWATGSTYEQYF
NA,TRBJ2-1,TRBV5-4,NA,TGTGCCAGTGGTATGGCAACCTACAATGAGCAGTTCTTC,CASGMATYNEQFF
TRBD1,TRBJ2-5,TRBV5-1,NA,TGCGCCAGCAGCAATGGAGGGACAGGACACCAAGAGACCCAGTACTTC,CASSNGGTGHQETQYF
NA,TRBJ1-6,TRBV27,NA,TGTGCCAGCAGTTTCAGGCCCGGGGATTCACCCCTCCACTTT,CASSFRPGDSPLHF
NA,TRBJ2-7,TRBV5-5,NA,TGTGCCAGCAGCTCGCCACAAGGAATTGGGCACTCCTACGAGCAGTACTTC,CASSSPQGIGHSYEQYF
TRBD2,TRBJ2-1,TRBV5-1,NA,TGCGCCAGCAGCCCCTCGACTAGCGGGAGTAGGGATGAGCAGTTCTTC,CASSPSTSGSRDEQFF
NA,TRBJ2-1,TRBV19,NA,TGTGCCAGTAGTTTATACAATGAGCAGTTCTTC,CASSLYNEQFF
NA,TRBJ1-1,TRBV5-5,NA,TGTGCCAGCAGCTTTGGTTCTCGGGTCACTGAAGCTTTCTTT,CASSFGSRVTEAFF
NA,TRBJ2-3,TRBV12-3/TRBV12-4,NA,TGTGCCAGCAGTTTAAGAGCGACAGATACGCAGTATTTT,CASSLRATDTQYF
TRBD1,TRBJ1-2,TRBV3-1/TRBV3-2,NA,TGTGCCAGCAGCTCAGGACAGGGGAGGGACACCTTC,CASSSGQGRDTF
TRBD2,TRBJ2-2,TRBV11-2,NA,TGTGCCAGCAGCCCGCGACTAGCGGGAGGGACCGGGGAGCTGTTTTTT,CASSPRLAGGTGELFF
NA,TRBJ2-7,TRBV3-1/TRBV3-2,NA,TGTGCCAGCAGCCAAGTAGTACAGGCGATCTACGAGCAGTACTTC,CASSQVVQAIYEQYF
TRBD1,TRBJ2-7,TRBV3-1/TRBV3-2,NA,TGTGCCAGCAGCCATTTTCAGGACAGGGGATCTGGCGAGCAGTACTTC,CASSHFQDRGSGEQYF
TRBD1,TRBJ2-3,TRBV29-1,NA,TGCAGCGTTGATCCGGGACAGGGCACAGATACGCAGTATTTT,CSVDPGQGTDTQYF
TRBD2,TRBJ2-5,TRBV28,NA,TGTGCCAGCAGCTCGCCCCGGACTAGAGGGGAGCAAGAGACCCAGTACTTC,CASSSPRTRGEQETQYF
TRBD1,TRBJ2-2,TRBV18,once,TGTGCCAGCTCCCTGGACAGGCAAAACACCGGGGAGCTGTTTTTT,CASSLDRQNTGELFF
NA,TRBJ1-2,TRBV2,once,TGTGCCAGCAGTGAATCCCCAGGGGACTATGGCTACACCTTC,CASSESPGDYGYTF
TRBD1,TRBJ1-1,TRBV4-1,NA,TGCGCCAGCAGCCACTTTCCCGGGACAGGTATGAACACTGAAGCTTTCTTT,CASSHFPGTGMNTEAFF
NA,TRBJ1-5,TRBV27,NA,TGTGCCAGCAGTTCGAGGACAGAGTTTACATATAGCAATCAGCCCCAGCATTTT,CASSSRTEFTYSNQPQHF
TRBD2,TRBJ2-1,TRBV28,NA,TGTGCCAGCAGTTCCGGGGCCATTGGACTAGCGTACAATGAGCAGTTCTTC,CASSSGAIGLAYNEQFF